This T cell receptor (beta chain) was observed in a study of blood T cells in healthy people across ages. As for the study in general: Per every two T cells, about one barcoded beta molecule was captured by template switching.

Per sample, a minimum of 6 million PBMCs were isolated. Next came a second PCR, run for about 7 to 12 cycles, which used a sample-barcoded 5' primer along with a J-beta primer mix. A tag from a template-switch adaptor with 12 random nucleotides marked each cDNA molecule. Researchers report that each sample yielded at least 2.5 million CDR3-containing paired-end reads. TCRdb processed the 5' RACE reads anew with MiXCR; each CDR3 protein has one entry. Of hundreds of thousands of distinct CDR3 sequences listed, about half were seen once; the top ten hold around a third. After removal of 1 base from V and 6 bases from J, the junction contained 14 bases not matched to a gene. This CDR3 has 18 amino acids. Germline-derived CDR1 and CDR2 are LGHNA and YNFKEQ.

This TCR was recovered from a woman aged 55-69 years in good health. The chain joins TRBV4-2 to TRBJ2-3; 9 positions agree with TRBD2. Material: blood. CDR3 in DNA: TGTGCCAGCAGCCAAGTATGGGTAGAGAGCGGGAGGACCGATACGCAGTATTTT. It yields the protein CASSQVWVESGRTDTQYF.